One and the same sample provided the 17 T cell receptor beta chains below, sequenced in a study of human T cells and chemical hapten exposure. This sample's time point: pre-sensitization, week 0. Treatment defined: therapeutic diphenylcyclopropenone sensitization with weekly scalp DPC. MiXCR, applied by TCRdb to the RACE reads, yields one record per CDR3 protein. The sample records around 300,000 distinct CDR3 sequences, 4.5% to 5.5% being singletons. Specimen: whole blood, collected in connection with sensitization to the hapten diphenylcyclopropenone (DPC). The receptors come from a woman aged 18-29 years with alopecia areata. Some clones in this sample may be carry-over from other donors' samples.

There are many counts of this clonotype. The DNA of the CDR3 is TGTGCCATCAGTGAGTCGAGTGTCAAAACTGAAGCTTTCTTT. Residues: CAISESSVKTEAFF. The V and J genes are TRBV10-3 and TRBJ1-1; no definite D call. The V end was cut by 0 bases, the J end by 5 bases, with 10 bases between. From germline, CDR1 is ENHRY and CDR2 SYGVKD. The CDR3 loop spans 14 amino acids.

This clonotype was seen more than once but under ten times. The chain is built from TRBV11-2 and TRBJ1-1; D not resolved. The CDR3 runs 16 residues. Germline V gene lookup returns CDR1 SGHAT and CDR2 FQNNGV. Between the trimmed V and J ends, which lost 5 bases and 3 bases, there was a span of 19 bases. CDR3 nucleotides: TGTGCCAGCAGCCCAGCGGCAGGAAGGGAGGACACTGAAGCTTTCTTT. It codes for CASSPAAGREDTEAFF. The full variable domain, in which reference TRBV11-2 and TRBJ1-1 provide the parts outside the CDR3, is EAGVAQSPRYKIIEKRQSVAFWCNPISGHATLYWYQQILGQGPKLLIQFQNNGVVDDSQLPKDRFSAERLKGVDSTLKIQPAKLEDSAVYLCASSPAAGREDTEAFFGQGTRLTVV.

The V call is TRBV2, the J call TRBJ1-6; no definite D call. The CDR3 loop spans 11 amino acids. CDR1 and CDR2 (germline): SNHLY, FYNNEI. V was clipped by 6 bases and J by 6 bases, with 3 bases between them. Here the CDR3 DNA reads TGTGCCAGCAGGACTAATTCACCCCTCCACTTT. It is translated as CASRTNSPLHF. Full variable domain (outside the CDR3, taken from reference TRBV2 and TRBJ1-6): EPEVTQTPSHQVTQMGQEVILRCVPISNHLYFYWYRQILGQKVEFLVSFYNNEISEKSEIFDDQFSVERPDGSNFTLKIRSTKLEDSAMYFCASRTNSPLHFGNGTRLTVT.

This clonotype was seen more than once but under ten times. This sequence joins TRBV27 and TRBJ1-2; TRBD1 aligns across 11 bases. V gave up 3 bases and J gave up 2 bases; unmatched junction bases: 2. Looked up from germline, CDR1 is MNHEY and CDR2 is SMNVEV (reference sequence). This CDR3 is 15 amino acids long. The CDR3 here is CASSLGQGVNYGYTF. CDR3 bases: TGTGCCAGCAGTTTGGGACAGGGGGTAAACTATGGCTACACCTTC.

In this sample, this clonotype turned up many times. The chain uses TRBV5-4 and TRBJ2-3, with 13 bases that match TRBD2. V gave up 4 bases and J gave up 7 bases; unmatched junction bases: 9. The CDR3 sequence is 16 residues long. Looked up from germline, CDR1 is SGHNT and CDR2 is YYREEE (reference sequence). The CDR3 DNA reads as TGTGCCAGCAGCCGAGGGGGACTAGCGGGGAAAAATACGCAGTATTTT. The encoded protein is CASSRGGLAGKNTQYF.

CDR3 in amino acids: CASSQTGGGGYTF. CDR3 DNA sequence: TGCGCCAGCAGCCAAACAGGGGGTGGTGGCTACACCTTC. This chain uses TRBV4-1 with TRBJ1-2; 8 bases agree with TRBD1. Germline loops: CDR1 MGHRA, CDR2 YSYEKL. The V gene end was trimmed by 2 bases and the J gene end by 7 bases; junction bases not matched to a gene: 3. The CDR3 totals 13 residues.

This clonotype appeared many times. This chain connects TRBV15 to TRBJ1-6; tentative D call: TRBD1 (5 bases). Deletions cut 0 bases from V and 7 bases from J, with 10 bases between. Per germline, CDR1 LNHNV and CDR2 YYDKDF (reference sequence). The CDR3 length is 15 residues. CDR3 nucleotides: TGTGCCACCAGCAGAGATCTACAGGAGAATTCACCCCTCCACTTT. As protein: CATSRDLQENSPLHF.

At least ten counts were recorded for this clonotype. As DNA, the CDR3 is TGTGCCATCAGCGCGGGACAGAAATACAATGAGCAGTTCTTC. It specifies CAISAGQKYNEQFF. This chain links TRBV10-3 with TRBJ2-1; D might be TRBD1 (7 bases). The length of the CDR3 is 14 residues. The germline V gene encodes CDR1 ENHRY and CDR2 SYGVKD. V was shortened by 6 bases and J by 4 bases, with 13 bases between the two germline ends.

This clonotype was counted at least ten times. The chain carries TRBV7-9 and TRBJ2-2; 10 bases are shared with TRBD2. Germline CDR1 SEHNR, CDR2 FQNEAQ (reference sequence). The length of the CDR3 is 15 residues. Losses at the gene ends were 3 bases for V and 4 bases for J; bases not matched to a gene: 2. The CDR3 DNA reads as TGTGCCAGCAGCTTTCTAGCGGGGGCCACCGGGGAGCTGTTTTTT. Encoded protein: CASSFLAGATGELFF.

The J gene is TRBJ1-1, the V gene TRBV9; tentatively, D is TRBD1 (5 bases). V was trimmed by 3 bases and J by 3 bases, leaving 27 bases between them. The germline V gene encodes CDR1 SGDLS and CDR2 YYNGEE. The CDR3 is 19 amino acids. CDR3 sequence: CASSAHPTDTLGVDTEAFF. As DNA, the CDR3 is TGTGCCAGCAGCGCGCATCCTACGGACACTCTAGGGGTGGACACTGAAGCTTTCTTT.

In this sample, this clonotype turned up many times. The CDR3 DNA reads as TGTGCCAGCAGTTTACGGGTATCTGAAAAACTGTTTTTT. Its translation: CASSLRVSEKLFF. The gene calls are TRBV12-3 or TRBV12-4 and TRBJ1-4; D is ambiguous. V dropped 2 bases and J dropped 7 bases, with 8 bases sitting between them. This CDR3 spans 13 amino acids.

V gene TRBV6-2 or TRBV6-3 combines with J gene TRBJ1-2; tentatively, D is TRBD1 (6 bases). Germline loops: CDR1 MNHEY, CDR2 SVGEGT. The length of the CDR3 is 13 residues. V gave up 5 bases and J gave up 7 bases, with 14 bases separating them. The CDR3: CASSRTEPAGYTF. The CDR3 nucleotides read TGTGCCAGCAGTAGGACAGAACCGGCTGGCTACACCTTC.

There are many counts of this clonotype. The genes are TRBV7-8 and TRBJ2-1; weak D call: TRBD2 (6 bases). V was pared by 1 base and J by 2 bases, with 9 bases between. Per the germline V gene, CDR1 is SGHVS and CDR2 is FQNEAQ. The CDR3 runs 15 residues. CDR3 in amino acids: CASSLVAGPYNEQFF. For the CDR3, the DNA is TGTGCCAGCAGCTTAGTCGCGGGGCCCTACAATGAGCAGTTCTTC.

In its sample, this clonotype was seen many times. The genes are TRBV4-3 and TRBJ2-7; D is perhaps TRBD1 or TRBD2 (5 bases each). Trimming shortened V by 0 bases and J by 6 bases, and 15 bases separated the two germline ends. The CDR3 consists of 15 residues. Germline loops: CDR1 LGHNA, CDR2 YSLEER. CDR3: CASSQDSGTDAEQYF. The CDR3 DNA is TGCGCCAGCAGCCAAGACTCCGGGACCGACGCCGAGCAGTACTTC.

The count of this clonotype is one. This chain connects TRBV18 to TRBJ2-5, with 8 bases lining up with TRBD2. The CDR3 contains 17 residues. Looked up from germline, CDR1 is KGHSH and CDR2 is LQKENI. V shed 3 bases and J 2 bases; nucleotides not matched to a gene: 11. The DNA of the CDR3 is TGTGCCAGCTCACCCACTCAGGGGACTAGACTTCAAGAGACCCAGTACTTC. Residues: CASSPTQGTRLQETQYF.

This clonotype was seen repeatedly, ten times or more. V and J are TRBV24-1 and TRBJ2-3; 8 positions match TRBD1. There are 16 residues in the CDR3. Trimming removed 4 bases from V and 4 bases from J; junction bases left unmatched: 9. Germline V gene sequence: CDR1 KGHDR, CDR2 SFDVKD. This CDR3 is CATSDPAGTGADTQYF. CDR3 DNA sequence: TGTGCCACCAGTGACCCCGCCGGGACAGGCGCAGATACGCAGTATTTT.

This rearrangement joins TRBV6-2 or TRBV6-3 to TRBJ2-1, with TRBD2 identical over 10 bases. Germline trimming cut 2 bases from V and 7 bases from J; bases unmatched to any gene: 5. CDR1 and CDR2 (germline): MNHEY, SVGEGT. The CDR3 runs to 15 residues. CDR3 sequence (DNA): TGTGCCAGCAGTTACGCTAGCGGGGGTTGGAATGAGCAGTTCTTC. It specifies CASSYASGGWNEQFF.